The 27 T cell receptor beta chains below all came from one sample that was sequenced in a study of T cell repertoires in cytomegalovirus infection. These receptors' targets are unknown. TCRdb reanalysed the reads using MiXCR and keeps one entry per CDR3 protein. The table lists hundreds of thousands of distinct CDR3 sequences, more than 40% of them singletons. This sample comprised cultured PBMCs, obtained from culture after CMV antigen stimulation. These TCRs come from a human donor in good health (CMV status not recorded). Some clones in this sample may be carry-over from other donors' samples.

This clonotype was found many times. V usage is TRBV7-2 and J usage is TRBJ2-3; D is uncertain. This CDR3 contains 13 residues. V dropped 3 bases and J dropped 4 bases, with 8 bases sitting between them. CDR1 is SGHTA and CDR2 is FQGNSA in the germline V gene. CDR3 DNA sequence: TGTGCCAGCAGCTTCTCCGGGTCAGATACGCAGTATTTT. It translates to CASSFSGSDTQYF.

As regards this clonotype: A much larger clone is a single base away; this may be a read error. This CDR3 fails to terminate in the conserved phenylalanine or tryptophan, so it likely reflects a read error. The chain links TRBV7-6 to TRBJ2-1; 8 positions match TRBD2. Per germline, CDR1 SGHVS and CDR2 FNYEAQ. Losses at the gene ends were 4 bases for V and 0 bases for J; bases not matched to a gene: 20. The CDR3 length is 21 residues. CDR3 DNA: TGTGCCAGCAGCTCGCGCCGAGGATCGGCGGGAGGATCAAGCTCCTACAATGAGCAGTTCTTA. As protein: CASSSRRGSAGGSSSYNEQFL.

This clonotype was seen a handful of times. This chain joins TRBV12-3 or TRBV12-4 and TRBJ2-5; D is possibly TRBD2 (6 bases). Trimming took off 4 bases at V and 4 bases at J, with 10 bases between the two ends. The CDR3 has 13 residues. CDR3 DNA sequence: TGTGCCAGCAGTTCGGACGGGGGAGAGACCCAGTACTTC. Protein: CASSSDGGETQYF.

This clonotype was counted between two and nine times. The V gene is TRBV28, the J gene TRBJ1-2; 7 positions match TRBD1. The ends lost 5 bases at V and 2 bases at J; junction bases unmatched: 5. This CDR3 has 14 residues. Germline CDR1 and CDR2: MDHEN and SYDVKM. The CDR3 DNA sequence: TGTGCCAGCAGTCAGACAGGGCCCAACTATGGCTACACCTTC. As protein: CASSQTGPNYGYTF.

The CDR3 loop is CSARTVDLLEQYF. The CDR3 nucleotides are TGCAGTGCTAGAACAGTTGACCTACTAGAGCAGTACTTC. The chain couples TRBV20-1 to TRBJ2-7; D is uncertain. Trimming cost V 2 bases and J 7 bases, with 15 bases left between them. The CDR3 has 13 residues. Germline CDR1 reads DFQATT; CDR2 reads SNEGSKA (reference sequence).

J is TRBJ2-7 and V is TRBV11-2; 9 bases line up with TRBD2. Per germline, CDR1 SGHAT and CDR2 FQNNGV. This CDR3 comprises 14 residues. V lost 4 bases and J lost 4; bases outside the gene matches: 5. The CDR3 here is CASSWRLADYEQYF. Written as DNA, the CDR3 is TGTGCCAGCAGCTGGCGACTAGCGGATTACGAGCAGTACTTC.

This clonotype was seen repeatedly, ten times or more. The CDR3 DNA reads TGTGCCAGCAGCTTATTCCGGGAATCAGATACGCAGTATTTT. Its protein product is CASSLFRESDTQYF. The chain couples TRBV7-2 to TRBJ2-3, with a possible D match to TRBD2 (5 bases). The CDR3 extends over 14 amino acids. The germline V gene has CDR1 SGHTA and CDR2 FQGNSA. Trimming pared 2 bases from V and 4 bases from J, leaving 10 bases between. Full variable domain (missing parts from reference TRBV7-2 and TRBJ2-3): GAGVSQSPSNKVTEKGKDVELRCDPISGHTALYWYRQSLGQGLEFLIYFQGNSAPDKSGLPSDRFSAERTGGSVSTLTIQRTQQEDSAVYLCASSLFRESDTQYFGPGTRLTVL.

The chain recombines TRBV20-1 with TRBJ2-1; 8 bases agree with TRBD2. V lost 2 bases to trimming and J lost 6 bases; unmatched junction nucleotides: 6. The length of the CDR3 is 14 residues. In germline, CDR1 is DFQATT, CDR2 SNEGSKA (reference sequence). CDR3 sequence reads: CSARSGGLVNEQFF. The CDR3 DNA reads as TGCAGTGCTAGAAGTGGGGGACTAGTCAATGAGCAGTTCTTC.

The chain carries TRBV19 and TRBJ2-5, with 7 bases that match TRBD1. Losses at the gene ends were 6 bases for V and 0 bases for J; bases not matched to a gene: 4. The CDR3 is 14 amino acids. In germline, CDR1 is LNHDA, CDR2 SQIVND (reference sequence). The CDR3 DNA is TGTGCCAGTAGCATACAGGGGAACCAAGAGACCCAGTACTTC. Encoded protein: CASSIQGNQETQYF.

This clonotype occurred a few times. The chain has TRBV12-3 or TRBV12-4 and TRBJ1-1; possibly TRBD1 for D (6 bases). Deletions cut 6 bases from V and 7 bases from J, with 18 bases between. The CDR3 sequence is 14 residues long. CDR3 nucleotides: TGTGCCAGCAGACCCGACAGGTACCTTGTTGAAGCTTTCTTT. This gives the protein CASRPDRYLVEAFF.

The rearrangement links TRBV7-2 to TRBJ1-1; 9 bases line up with TRBD1. Trimming at V came to 5 bases and at J to 7 bases, leaving 8 bases not matched to a gene. CDR3 length equals 14 residues. Per the germline V gene, CDR1 is SGHTA and CDR2 is FQGNSA. The chain's CDR3 is CASSQTGGLDEAFF. As DNA, the CDR3 is TGTGCCAGCAGCCAGACAGGGGGACTTGATGAAGCTTTCTTT.

The chain uses TRBV7-2 and TRBJ2-5; D may be TRBD1 (6 bases). Germline V gene lookup returns CDR1 SGHTA and CDR2 FQGNSA. V shed 1 base and J shed 4 bases, with 10 bases lying between them. This CDR3 comprises 14 residues. The CDR3 bases are TGTGCCAGCAGCTTAGACAGGGATGGAGAGACCCAGTACTTC. Encoded protein: CASSLDRDGETQYF. Full variable domain (outside the CDR3, taken from reference TRBV7-2 and TRBJ2-5): GAGVSQSPSNKVTEKGKDVELRCDPISGHTALYWYRQSLGQGLEFLIYFQGNSAPDKSGLPSDRFSAERTGGSVSTLTIQRTQQEDSAVYLCASSLDRDGETQYFGPGTRLLVL.

The chain joins TRBV6-5 to TRBJ2-3; D ambiguous. CDR3 length: 11 amino acids. V was clipped by 8 bases and J by 0 bases, with 3 bases between them. Germline V gives CDR1 MNHEY, CDR2 SVGAGI. The CDR3 loop is CASRSTDTQYF. The CDR3 DNA sequence: TGTGCCAGCCGTAGCACAGATACGCAGTATTTT.

The chain couples TRBV10-3 to TRBJ1-6; the D gene is possibly TRBD1 (5 bases). CDR1 and CDR2 from the germline V gene are ENHRY and SYGVKD. V was trimmed by 3 bases and J by 8 bases, leaving 17 bases between them. The CDR3 contains 16 residues. Here the CDR3 reads CAISDRRDAADSPLHF. DNA of the CDR3: TGTGCCATCAGTGATCGTAGGGACGCAGCGGATTCACCCCTCCACTTT.

This clonotype has only a few counts. The V and J genes are TRBV5-6 and TRBJ2-1; 10 bases align to TRBD2. The CDR3 contains 19 residues. After removal of 0 bases from V and 0 bases from J, the junction contained 9 bases not matched to a gene. Germline V gene sequence: CDR1 SGHDT, CDR2 YYEEEE. The CDR3 sequence: CASSLAPRLAGASYNEQFF. DNA of the CDR3: TGTGCCAGCAGCTTGGCCCCCCGCCTAGCGGGGGCCTCCTACAATGAGCAGTTCTTC.

This clonotype showed up just once. V usage is TRBV15 and J usage is TRBJ1-5, with 7 bases lining up with TRBD1. Per the germline V gene, CDR1 is LNHNV and CDR2 is YYDKDF (reference sequence). The CDR3 loop spans 14 amino acids. Trimming at V came to 4 bases and at J to 5 bases, leaving 5 bases not matched to a gene. In DNA, the CDR3 is TGTGCCACCAGCACAGGGGGGACTTATCAGCCCCAGCATTTT. This translates into CATSTGGTYQPQHF.

This clonotype has a handful of counts. The chain carries TRBV7-8 and TRBJ2-7; 10 bases are a match to TRBD2. V lost 4 bases, J lost 5 bases, and 20 bases stayed unmatched. The CDR3 has 19 residues. Per germline, CDR1 SGHVS and CDR2 FQNEAQ. The CDR3 nucleotides are TGTGCCAGCAGCTCCCGACTAGCGGGCCCCCTCCCCTCTACTAACGAGCAGTACTTC. This sequence encodes CASSSRLAGPLPSTNEQYF.

This chain links TRBV30 with TRBJ2-7; D call uncertain. The V end lost 2 bases, the J end lost 3 bases, and 11 bases lay between the germline ends. The CDR3 loop spans 13 amino acids. Germline values: CDR1 GTSNPN, CDR2 SVGIG (reference sequence). In nucleotides, the CDR3 is TGTGCCTGGAGTATCCGAGGCAGCTACGAGCAGTACTTC. This codes for CAWSIRGSYEQYF.

The J gene is TRBJ2-7, the V gene TRBV7-9, with 9 bases lining up with TRBD2. V was clipped by 0 bases and J by 2 bases; unmatched bases: 11. Germline V CDR1 and CDR2: SEHNR, FQNEAQ (reference sequence). The CDR3 runs to 18 residues. CDR3 sequence: CASSLAGDRGRAPYEQYF. The DNA for the CDR3 is TGTGCCAGCAGCTTAGCTGGAGACCGCGGGAGGGCCCCCTACGAGCAGTACTTC.

The chain recombines TRBV12-3 or TRBV12-4 with TRBJ2-3; D gene ambiguous. The V and J ends lost 8 bases and 4 bases respectively, with 13 bases between them. The CDR3 is 13 amino acids. The CDR3 DNA sequence: TGTGCCAGCGGTTCCCTTGTCCCAGATACGCAGTATTTT. Translated: CASGSLVPDTQYF.

This CDR3 reads CASSLGSGRNNEQFF. CDR3 nucleotides: TGTGCCAGCAGCTTAGGGAGCGGGAGGAACAATGAGCAGTTCTTC. The V and J genes are TRBV7-9 and TRBJ2-1, with 9 nucleotides matching TRBD2. CDR1 is SEHNR, CDR2 FQNEAQ, per germline (reference sequence). The CDR3 extends over 15 amino acids. V shed 1 base, J shed 5 bases, and the junction held 3 bases outside the gene matches.

This clonotype came up many times. The V call is TRBV7-2, the J call TRBJ2-5; 9 bases fit TRBD2. Germline loops: CDR1 SGHTA, CDR2 FQGNSA. CDR3 length: 15 amino acids. V lost 4 bases and J lost 5; bases outside the gene matches: 8. CDR3 amino acids: CASSSPLAGWETQYF. The DNA of the CDR3 is TGTGCCAGCAGCTCTCCCCTAGCGGGGTGGGAGACCCAGTACTTC.

The V call is TRBV12-5, the J call TRBJ2-7; TRBD2 is a possible D gene (6 bases). The V gene lost 6 bases and the J gene lost 6 bases, with 12 bases spanning the gap. The germline V gene encodes CDR1 LGHNT and CDR2 FRNRAP. The CDR3 contains 12 residues. CDR3 bases: TGTGCTAGTGGGATGGGACTCACCGAGCAGTACTTC. Its translation: CASGMGLTEQYF.

The gene calls are TRBV7-6 and TRBJ2-1, with 10 bases identical to TRBD2. In germline, CDR1 is SGHVS, CDR2 FNYEAQ. CDR3 length: 15 residues. J lost 8 bases, V lost 8 bases, and 12 bases had no gene match. For the CDR3, the DNA is TGTGCCAGCCGCCTTCTAGCGGGAGTTGGGGATGAGCAGTTCTTC. Amino acids: CASRLLAGVGDEQFF.

The chain couples TRBV20-1 to TRBJ2-2, with unresolved D. This CDR3 comprises 13 residues. Germline lookup yields CDR1 DFQATT and CDR2 SNEGSKA (reference sequence). V was pared by 3 bases and J by 0 bases, with 5 bases between. The CDR3 nucleotides are TGCAGTGCTAGTCTACCGAACACCGGGGAGCTGTTTTTT. It codes for CSASLPNTGELFF.

The rearrangement joins TRBV6-2 or TRBV6-3 to TRBJ2-3; 9 bases map to TRBD2. V shed 5 bases, J shed 5 bases, and the junction held 11 bases outside the gene matches. In germline, CDR1 is MNHEY, CDR2 SVGEGT. This CDR3 comprises 16 residues. CDR3 region: CASSPPAGGPGDTQYF. The CDR3 DNA reads as TGTGCCAGCAGTCCCCCGGCGGGAGGGCCGGGAGATACGCAGTATTTT.

The rearrangement uses TRBV11-2 and TRBJ2-2, with D unresolved. The CDR3 loop spans 11 amino acids. With 8 bases removed from V and 6 bases from J, the gap between germline ends came to 7 bases. CDR1 and CDR2 (germline): SGHAT, FQNNGV. CDR3 in DNA: TGTGCCAGCCAAGGGCCCGGGGAGCTGTTTTTT. The encoded protein is CASQGPGELFF.